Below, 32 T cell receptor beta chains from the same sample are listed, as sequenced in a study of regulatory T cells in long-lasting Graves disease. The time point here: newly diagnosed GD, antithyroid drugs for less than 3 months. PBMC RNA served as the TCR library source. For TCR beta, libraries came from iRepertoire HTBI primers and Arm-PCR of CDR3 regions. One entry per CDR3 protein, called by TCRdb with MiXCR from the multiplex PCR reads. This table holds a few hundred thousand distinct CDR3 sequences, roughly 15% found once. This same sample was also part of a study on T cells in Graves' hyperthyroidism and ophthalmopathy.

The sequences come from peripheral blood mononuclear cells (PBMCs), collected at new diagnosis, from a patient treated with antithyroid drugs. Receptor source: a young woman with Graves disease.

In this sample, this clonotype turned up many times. CDR3 in DNA: TGCAGCGTTGAAATGCTTGCCACAGATACGCAGTATTTT. Amino acids: CSVEMLATDTQYF. This sequence joins TRBV29-1 and TRBJ2-3, with D unclear. The CDR3 sequence is 13 residues long. Germline CDR1 reads SQVTM; CDR2 reads ANQGSEA. Trimming left V 2 bases short and J 2 bases short, with 8 bases between.

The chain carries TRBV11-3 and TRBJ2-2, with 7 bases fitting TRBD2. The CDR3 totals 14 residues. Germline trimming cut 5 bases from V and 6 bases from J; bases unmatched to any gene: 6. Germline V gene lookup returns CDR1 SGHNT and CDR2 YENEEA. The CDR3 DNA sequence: TGTGCCAGCAGCCCCGGGACTACGGCCGGGGAGCTGTTTTTT. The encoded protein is CASSPGTTAGELFF.

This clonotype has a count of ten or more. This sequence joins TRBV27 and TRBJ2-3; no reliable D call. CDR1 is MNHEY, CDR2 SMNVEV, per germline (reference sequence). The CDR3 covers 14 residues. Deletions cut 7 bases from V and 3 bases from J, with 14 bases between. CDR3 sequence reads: CASNPNVETDTQYF. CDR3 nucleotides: TGTGCCAGCAACCCCAACGTTGAGACAGATACGCAGTATTTT.

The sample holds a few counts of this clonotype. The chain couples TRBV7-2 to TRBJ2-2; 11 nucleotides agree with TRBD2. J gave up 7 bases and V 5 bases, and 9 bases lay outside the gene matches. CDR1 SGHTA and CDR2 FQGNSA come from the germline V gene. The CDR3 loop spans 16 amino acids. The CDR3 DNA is TGTGCCAGCAGCCCCGTCGCCGGGACTAGCGGCGGGGAGCTGTTTTTT. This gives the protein CASSPVAGTSGGELFF.

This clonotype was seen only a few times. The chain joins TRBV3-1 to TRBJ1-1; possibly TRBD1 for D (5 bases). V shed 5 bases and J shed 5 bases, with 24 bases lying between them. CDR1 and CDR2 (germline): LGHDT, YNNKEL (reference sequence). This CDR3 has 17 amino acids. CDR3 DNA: TGTGCCAGCAGCTTACACCAAGGGTCAGGGCGGGAAACTGAAGCTTTCTTT. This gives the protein CASSLHQGSGRETEAFF. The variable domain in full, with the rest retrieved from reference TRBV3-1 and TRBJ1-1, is DTAVSQTPKYLVTQMGNDKSIKCEQNLGHDTMYWYKQDSKKFLKIMFSYNNKELIINETVPNRFSPKSPDKAHLNLHINSLELGDSAVYFCASSLHQGSGRETEAFFGQGTRLTVV.

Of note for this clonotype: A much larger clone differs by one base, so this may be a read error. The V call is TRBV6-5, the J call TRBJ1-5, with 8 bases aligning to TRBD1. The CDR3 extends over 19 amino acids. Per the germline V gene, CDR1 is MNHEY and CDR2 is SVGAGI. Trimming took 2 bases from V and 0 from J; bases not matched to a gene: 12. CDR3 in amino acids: CASSYPSPGTGHSNQPQHF. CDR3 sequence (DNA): TGTGCCAGCAGTTACCCCTCACCCGGGACAGGTCATAGCAATCAGCCCCAGCATTTT.

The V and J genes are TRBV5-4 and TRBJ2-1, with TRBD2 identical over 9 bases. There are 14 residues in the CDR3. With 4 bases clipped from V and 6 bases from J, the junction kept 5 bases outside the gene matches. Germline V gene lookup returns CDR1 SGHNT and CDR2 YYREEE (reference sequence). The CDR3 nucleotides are TGTGCCAGCAGCCTGAGCGGGAGGCGCAATGAGCAGTTCTTC. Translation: CASSLSGRRNEQFF.

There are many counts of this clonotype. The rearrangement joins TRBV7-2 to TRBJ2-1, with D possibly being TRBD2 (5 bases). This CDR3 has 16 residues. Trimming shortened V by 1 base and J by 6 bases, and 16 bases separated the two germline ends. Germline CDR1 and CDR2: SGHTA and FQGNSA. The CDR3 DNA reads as TGTGCCAGCAGCTTAGGATCGGGGATGGGCGGCAATGAGCAGTTCTTC. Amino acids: CASSLGSGMGGNEQFF.

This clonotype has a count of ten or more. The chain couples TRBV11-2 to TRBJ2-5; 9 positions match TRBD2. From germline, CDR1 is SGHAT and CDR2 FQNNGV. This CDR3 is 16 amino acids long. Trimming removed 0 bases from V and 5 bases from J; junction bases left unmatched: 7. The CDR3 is CASSLDRPSGTETQYF. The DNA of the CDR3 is TGTGCCAGCAGCTTAGATCGGCCTAGCGGGACTGAGACCCAGTACTTC. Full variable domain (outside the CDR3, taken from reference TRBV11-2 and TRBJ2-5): EAGVAQSPRYKIIEKRQSVAFWCNPISGHATLYWYQQILGQGPKLLIQFQNNGVVDDSQLPKDRFSAERLKGVDSTLKIQPAKLEDSAVYLCASSLDRPSGTETQYFGPGTRLLVL.

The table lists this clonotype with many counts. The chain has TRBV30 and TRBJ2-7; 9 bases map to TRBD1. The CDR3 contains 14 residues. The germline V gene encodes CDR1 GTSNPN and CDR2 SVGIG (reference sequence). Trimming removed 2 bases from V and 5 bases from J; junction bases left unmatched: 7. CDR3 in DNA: TGTGCCTGGAGTTCACCGGGACAGGGTGACGAGCAGTACTTC. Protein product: CAWSSPGQGDEQYF.

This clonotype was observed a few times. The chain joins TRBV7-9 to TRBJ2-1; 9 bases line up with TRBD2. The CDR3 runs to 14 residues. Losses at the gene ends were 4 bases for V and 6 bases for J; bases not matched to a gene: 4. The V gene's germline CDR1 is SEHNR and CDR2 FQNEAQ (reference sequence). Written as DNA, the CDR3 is TGTGCCAGCAGCTCTAGCGGGACAAGCAATGAGCAGTTCTTC. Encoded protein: CASSSSGTSNEQFF.

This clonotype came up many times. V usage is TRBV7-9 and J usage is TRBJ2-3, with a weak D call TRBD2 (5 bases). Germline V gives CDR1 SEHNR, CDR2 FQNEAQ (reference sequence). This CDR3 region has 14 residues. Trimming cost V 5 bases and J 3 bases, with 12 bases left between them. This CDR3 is CASSPDWVTDTQYF. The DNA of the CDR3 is TGTGCCAGCAGCCCGGACTGGGTAACAGATACGCAGTATTTT.

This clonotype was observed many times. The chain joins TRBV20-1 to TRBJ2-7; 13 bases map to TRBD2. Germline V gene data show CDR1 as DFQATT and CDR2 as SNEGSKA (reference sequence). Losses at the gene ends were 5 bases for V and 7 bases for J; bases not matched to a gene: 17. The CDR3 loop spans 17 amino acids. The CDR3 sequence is CSASGLAGVGPKREQYF. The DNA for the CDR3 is TGCAGTGCTTCCGGACTAGCGGGAGTGGGCCCCAAACGGGAGCAGTACTTC.

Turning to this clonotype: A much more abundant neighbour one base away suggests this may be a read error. The CDR3 coding sequence is TGTGCCAGCACCTACACCGGGGAGCTGTTTTTT. This encodes CASTYTGELFF. The chain recombines TRBV5-6 with TRBJ2-2; D uncertain. V lost 6 bases and J 3 bases, leaving 3 bases between the germline ends. The V gene's germline CDR1 is SGHDT and CDR2 YYEEEE. The CDR3 extends over 11 amino acids.

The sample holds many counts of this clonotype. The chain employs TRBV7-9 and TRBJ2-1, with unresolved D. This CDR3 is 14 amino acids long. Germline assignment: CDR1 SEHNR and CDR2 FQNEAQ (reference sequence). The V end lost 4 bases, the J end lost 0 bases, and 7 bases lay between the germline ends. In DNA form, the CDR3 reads TGTGCCAGCAGCTCACGGAGCTCCTACAATGAGCAGTTCTTC. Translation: CASSSRSSYNEQFF.

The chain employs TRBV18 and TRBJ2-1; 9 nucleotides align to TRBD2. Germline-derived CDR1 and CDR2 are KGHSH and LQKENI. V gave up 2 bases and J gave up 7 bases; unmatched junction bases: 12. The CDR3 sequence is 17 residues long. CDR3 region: CASSPISGRTGRNEQFF. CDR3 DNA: TGTGCCAGCTCACCAATAAGCGGGAGGACCGGGAGAAATGAGCAGTTCTTC.

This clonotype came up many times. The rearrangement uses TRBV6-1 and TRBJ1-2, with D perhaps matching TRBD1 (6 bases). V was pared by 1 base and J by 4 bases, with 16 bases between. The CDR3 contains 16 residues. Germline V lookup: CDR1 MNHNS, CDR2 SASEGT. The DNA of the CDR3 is TGTGCCAGCAGTGAAGGATGGAGGGGGGCTGGCTATGGCTACACCTTC. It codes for CASSEGWRGAGYGYTF.

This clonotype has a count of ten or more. The CDR3: CASSRDAAYEQYF. The CDR3 DNA reads as TGTGCCAGCTCGCGGGACGCCGCCTACGAGCAGTACTTC. The chain combines TRBV18 with TRBJ2-7; tentative D call: TRBD2 (6 bases). Trimming took off 6 bases at V and 2 bases at J, with 11 bases between the two ends. The CDR3 runs 13 residues. The germline V gene encodes CDR1 KGHSH and CDR2 LQKENI.

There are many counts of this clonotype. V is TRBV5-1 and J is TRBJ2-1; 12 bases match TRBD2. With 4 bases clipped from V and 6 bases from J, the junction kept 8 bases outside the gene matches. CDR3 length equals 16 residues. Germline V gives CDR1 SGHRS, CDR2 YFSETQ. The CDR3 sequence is CASSPLTSGRRNEQFF. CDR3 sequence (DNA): TGCGCCAGCAGCCCTCTAACTAGCGGGAGGCGCAATGAGCAGTTCTTC.

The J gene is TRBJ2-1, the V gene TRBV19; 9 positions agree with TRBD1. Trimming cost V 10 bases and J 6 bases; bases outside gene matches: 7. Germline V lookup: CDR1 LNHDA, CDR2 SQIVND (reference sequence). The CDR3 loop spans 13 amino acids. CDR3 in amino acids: CATKRTGANEQFF. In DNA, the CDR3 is TGTGCCACTAAGAGGACAGGGGCCAATGAGCAGTTCTTC. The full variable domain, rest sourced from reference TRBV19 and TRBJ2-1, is DGGITQSPKYLFRKEGQNVTLSCEQNLNHDAMYWYRQDPGQGLRLIYYSQIVNDFQKGDIAEGYSVSREKKESFPLTVTSAQKNPTAFYLCATKRTGANEQFFGPGTRLTVL.

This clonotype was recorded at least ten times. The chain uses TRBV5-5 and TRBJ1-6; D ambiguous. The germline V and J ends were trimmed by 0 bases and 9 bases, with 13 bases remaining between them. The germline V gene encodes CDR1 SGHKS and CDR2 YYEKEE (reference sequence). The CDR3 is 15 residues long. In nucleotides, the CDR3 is TGTGCCAGCAGCTTGGCGGATAGCCAAACTTCACCCCTCCACTTT. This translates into CASSLADSQTSPLHF.

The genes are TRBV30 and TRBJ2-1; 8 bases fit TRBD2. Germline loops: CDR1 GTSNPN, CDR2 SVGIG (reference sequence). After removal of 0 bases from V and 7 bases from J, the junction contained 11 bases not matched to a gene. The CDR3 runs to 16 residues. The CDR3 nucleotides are TGTGCCTGGAGTGTAGAAGGAGCGGGAGCGCCTAATGAGCAGTTCTTC. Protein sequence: CAWSVEGAGAPNEQFF.

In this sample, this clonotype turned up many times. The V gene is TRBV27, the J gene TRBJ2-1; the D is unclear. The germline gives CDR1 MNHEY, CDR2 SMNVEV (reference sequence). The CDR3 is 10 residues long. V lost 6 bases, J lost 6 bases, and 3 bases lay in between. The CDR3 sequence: CASRGNEQFF. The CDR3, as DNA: TGTGCCAGCAGAGGCAATGAGCAGTTCTTC.

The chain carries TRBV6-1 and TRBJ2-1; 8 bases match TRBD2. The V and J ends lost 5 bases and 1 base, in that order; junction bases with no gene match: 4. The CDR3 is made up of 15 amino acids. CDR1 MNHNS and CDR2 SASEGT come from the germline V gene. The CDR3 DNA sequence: TGTGCCAGCAGTAAGGGACTAGGTTCCTACAATGAGCAGTTCTTC. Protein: CASSKGLGSYNEQFF.

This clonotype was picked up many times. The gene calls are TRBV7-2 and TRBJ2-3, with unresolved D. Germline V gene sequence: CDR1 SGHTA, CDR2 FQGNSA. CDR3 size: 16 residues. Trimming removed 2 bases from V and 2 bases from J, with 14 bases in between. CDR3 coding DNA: TGTGCCAGCAGCTTATTTTCAAGGTTACCCACAGATACGCAGTATTTT. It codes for CASSLFSRLPTDTQYF.

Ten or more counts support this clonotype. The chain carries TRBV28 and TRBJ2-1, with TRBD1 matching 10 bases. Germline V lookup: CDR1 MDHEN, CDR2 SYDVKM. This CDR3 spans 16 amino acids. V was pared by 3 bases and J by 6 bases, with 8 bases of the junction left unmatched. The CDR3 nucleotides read TGTGCCAGCAGTTTTATTTGGGGACAGGGGCCCAATGAGCAGTTCTTC. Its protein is CASSFIWGQGPNEQFF. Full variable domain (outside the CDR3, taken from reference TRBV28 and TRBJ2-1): DVKVTQSSRYLVKRTGEKVFLECVQDMDHENMFWYRQDPGLGLRLIYFSYDVKMKEKGDIPEGYSVSREKKERFSLILESASTNQTSMYLCASSFIWGQGPNEQFFGPGTRLTVL.

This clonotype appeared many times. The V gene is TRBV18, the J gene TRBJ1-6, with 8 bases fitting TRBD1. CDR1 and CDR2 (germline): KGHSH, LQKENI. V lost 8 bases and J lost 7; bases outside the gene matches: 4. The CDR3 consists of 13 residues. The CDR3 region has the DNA TGTGCCAGCCAGGGACAGGCGAATTCACCCCTCCACTTT. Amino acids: CASQGQANSPLHF.

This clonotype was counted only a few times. Here the CDR3 reads CASSEYRGPLDGYTF. The CDR3 nucleotides are TGTGCCAGCAGTGAATACCGGGGTCCCCTCGATGGCTACACCTTC. The chain carries TRBV25-1 and TRBJ1-2, with D unclear. This CDR3 region has 15 residues. Trimming left V 0 bases short and J 6 bases short, with 14 bases between. Germline V lookup: CDR1 MGHDK, CDR2 SYGVNS.

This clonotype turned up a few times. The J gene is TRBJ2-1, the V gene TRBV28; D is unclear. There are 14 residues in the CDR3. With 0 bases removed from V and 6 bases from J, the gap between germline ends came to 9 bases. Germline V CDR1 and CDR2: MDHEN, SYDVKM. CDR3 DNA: TGTGCCAGCAGTTTATGGGCAGGACGCAATGAGCAGTTCTTC. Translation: CASSLWAGRNEQFF.

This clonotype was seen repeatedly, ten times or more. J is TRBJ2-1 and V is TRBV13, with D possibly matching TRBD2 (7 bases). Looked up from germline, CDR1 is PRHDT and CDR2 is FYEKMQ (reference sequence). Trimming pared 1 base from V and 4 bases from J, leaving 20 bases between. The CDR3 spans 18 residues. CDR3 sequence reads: CASSLASRGGRSYNEQFF. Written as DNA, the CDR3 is TGTGCCAGCAGCTTAGCCTCAAGGGGGGGGCGCAGTTACAATGAGCAGTTCTTC.

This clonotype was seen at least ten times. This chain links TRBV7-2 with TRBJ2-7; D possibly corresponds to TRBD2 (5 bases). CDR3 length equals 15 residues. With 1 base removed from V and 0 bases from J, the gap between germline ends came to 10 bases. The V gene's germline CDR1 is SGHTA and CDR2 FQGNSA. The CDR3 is CASSLESGPSYEQYF. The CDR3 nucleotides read TGTGCCAGCAGCTTAGAGAGCGGTCCCTCCTACGAGCAGTACTTC. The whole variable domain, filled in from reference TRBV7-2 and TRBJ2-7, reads GAGVSQSPSNKVTEKGKDVELRCDPISGHTALYWYRQSLGQGLEFLIYFQGNSAPDKSGLPSDRFSAERTGGSVSTLTIQRTQQEDSAVYLCASSLESGPSYEQYFGPGTRLTVT.

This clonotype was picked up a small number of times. This CDR3 reads CASSLSRSSSYNEQFF. The DNA for the CDR3 is TGCGCCAGCAGCCTGTCCCGATCAAGCTCCTACAATGAGCAGTTCTTC. This rearrangement joins TRBV5-1 to TRBJ2-1; D gene unclear. Germline values: CDR1 SGHRS, CDR2 YFSETQ. The germline V and J ends were trimmed by 4 bases and 0 bases, with 14 bases remaining between them. This CDR3 comprises 16 residues.